Detailed here is one T cell receptor beta chain. The source of the sample is a study of T cell changes during pregnancy in multiple sclerosis. Losses at the gene ends were 4 bases for V and 4 bases for J; bases not matched to a gene: 8. Looked up from germline, CDR1 is SGHNT and CDR2 is YYREEE (reference sequence). The length of the CDR3 is 14 residues. The data were produced by immunoSEQ multiplex PCR, yet TCRdb's version contains in-frame clones alone and is incomplete. Here the sample spans around 70,000 clones, 92% being singletons. This sequence joins TRBV5-4 and TRBJ2-7; 7 bases line up with TRBD1. The receptor's source is a female donor with multiple sclerosis, enrolled in a pregnancy study. Sequencing used CD4+ T cells from peripheral blood mononuclear cells, obtained after pregnancy. CDR3 residues: CASSPRQGSYEQYF. Here the CDR3 DNA reads TGTGCCAGCAGCCCCCGACAGGGTTCTTACGAGCAGTACTTC.